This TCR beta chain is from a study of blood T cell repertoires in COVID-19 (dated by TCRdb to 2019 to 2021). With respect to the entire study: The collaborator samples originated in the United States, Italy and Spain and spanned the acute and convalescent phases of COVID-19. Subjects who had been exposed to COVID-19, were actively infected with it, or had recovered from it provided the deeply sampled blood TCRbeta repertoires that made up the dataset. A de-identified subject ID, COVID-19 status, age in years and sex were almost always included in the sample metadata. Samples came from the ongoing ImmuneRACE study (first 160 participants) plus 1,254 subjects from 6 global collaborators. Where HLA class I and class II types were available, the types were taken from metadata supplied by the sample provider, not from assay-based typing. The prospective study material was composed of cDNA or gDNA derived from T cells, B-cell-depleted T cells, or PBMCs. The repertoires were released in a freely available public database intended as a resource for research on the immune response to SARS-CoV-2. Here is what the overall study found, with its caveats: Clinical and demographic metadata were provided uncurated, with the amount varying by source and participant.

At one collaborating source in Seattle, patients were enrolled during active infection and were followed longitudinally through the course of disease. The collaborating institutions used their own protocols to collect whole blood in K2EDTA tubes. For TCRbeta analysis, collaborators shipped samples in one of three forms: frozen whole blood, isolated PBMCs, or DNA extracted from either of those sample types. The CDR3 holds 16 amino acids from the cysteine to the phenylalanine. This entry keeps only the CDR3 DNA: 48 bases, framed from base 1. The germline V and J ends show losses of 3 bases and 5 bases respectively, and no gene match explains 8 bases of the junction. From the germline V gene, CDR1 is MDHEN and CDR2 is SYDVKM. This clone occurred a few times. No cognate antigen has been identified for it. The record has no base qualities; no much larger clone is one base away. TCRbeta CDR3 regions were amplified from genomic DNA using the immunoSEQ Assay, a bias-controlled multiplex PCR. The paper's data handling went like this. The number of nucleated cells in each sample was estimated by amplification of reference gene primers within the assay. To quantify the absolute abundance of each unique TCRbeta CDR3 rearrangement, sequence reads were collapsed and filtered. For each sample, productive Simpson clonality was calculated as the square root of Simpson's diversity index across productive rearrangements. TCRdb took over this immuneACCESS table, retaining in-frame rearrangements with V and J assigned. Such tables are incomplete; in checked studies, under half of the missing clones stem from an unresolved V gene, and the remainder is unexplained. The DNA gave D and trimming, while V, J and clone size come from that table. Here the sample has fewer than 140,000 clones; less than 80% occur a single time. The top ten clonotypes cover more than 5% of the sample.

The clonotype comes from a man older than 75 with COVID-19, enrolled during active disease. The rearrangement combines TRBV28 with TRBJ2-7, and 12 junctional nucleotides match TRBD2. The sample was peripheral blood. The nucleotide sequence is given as TGTGCCAGCAGTTTTCCCCCGACTAGCGGGAGCGACGAGCAGTACTTC. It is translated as CASSFPPTSGSDEQYF.